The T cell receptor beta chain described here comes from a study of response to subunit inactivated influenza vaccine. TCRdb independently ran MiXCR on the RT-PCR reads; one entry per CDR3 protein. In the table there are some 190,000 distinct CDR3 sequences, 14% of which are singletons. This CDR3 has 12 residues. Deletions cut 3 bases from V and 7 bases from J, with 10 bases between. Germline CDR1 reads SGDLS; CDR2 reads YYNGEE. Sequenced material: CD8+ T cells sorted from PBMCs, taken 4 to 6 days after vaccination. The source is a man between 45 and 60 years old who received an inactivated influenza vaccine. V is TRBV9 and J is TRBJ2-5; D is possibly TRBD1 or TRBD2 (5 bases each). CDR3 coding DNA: TGTGCCAGCAGCGGAGGGGACCGGACCCAGTACTTC. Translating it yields CASSGGDRTQYF.